This T cell receptor (beta chain) was recovered during a study of CD8 T cells in Susac syndrome. Concerning this clonotype itself: Its antigen is still unknown.

General observations from the study: Only a relatively small number of individuals were included in the TCR sequencing and HLA analysis.

cDNA came from about 0.5 to 1 ug RNA primed by random hexamers. MiXCR, run by TCRdb on the immunoSEQ multiplex PCR reads, gives a single entry per CDR3 protein. This sample yields approximately 130,000 distinct CDR3 sequences, of which about 90% are seen a single time; around 0.24% belongs to the top ten. After removal of 0 bases from V and 1 base from J, the junction contained 4 bases not matched to a gene. The germline V gene encodes CDR1 SGDLS and CDR2 YYNGEE. The CDR3 sequence is 16 residues long. This chain joins TRBV9 and TRBJ2-1; the match to TRBD2 covers 7 bases. The receptor comes from a human donor with multiple sclerosis. The specimen was CD8+ T cells from PBMCs. The CDR3 here is CASSVGGSGSYNEQFF. In nucleotides, the CDR3 is TGTGCCAGCAGCGTAGGTGGTAGCGGGTCCTACAATGAGCAGTTCTTC.